Presented here are 2 T cell receptor beta chains from one specimen sequenced in a study of shared clonotypes between healthy human individuals. Sequencing used immunoSEQ multiplex PCR; TCRdb keeps in-frame clones, though not all of them. The profile covers roughly 2 million clones, with approximately 94% appearing a single time and 0.13% taken by the ten largest. The specimen was naive CD4+ T cells sorted from blood. Subset meaning: CD45RA+ positively selected. Receptors were obtained from a man aged 18 to 29 in good health.

The rearrangement joins TRBV28 to TRBJ2-5, with 13 bases aligning to TRBD2. The CDR3 is made up of 16 amino acids. Germline CDR1 is MDHEN and CDR2 is SYDVKM. J gave up 5 bases and V 6 bases, and 9 bases lay outside the gene matches. CDR3 region: CASSPLGTSGAETQYF. CDR3 in DNA: TGTGCCAGCAGCCCGTTGGGGACTAGCGGGGCGGAGACCCAGTACTTC.

This clone appeared a single time. The junction differs from germline at one of its ends, possibly a read error. The chain recombines TRBV7-7 with TRBJ2-3, with a weak D call TRBD1 (6 bases). The CDR3 is made up of 16 amino acids. The V gene's germline CDR1 is SSHAT and CDR2 FNYEAQ (reference sequence). The CDR3 DNA reads as TGTGCTAGCAGTCCCGTTCTGGGGGCCAGCACAGATACGCAGTATTTT. Its translation: CASSPVLGASTDTQYF.